This T cell receptor (beta chain) was sequenced for a study of cytomegalovirus exposure and HLA in healthy donors. Germline V gene data show CDR1 as LNHDA and CDR2 as SQIVND (reference sequence). The J segment lost 6 bases and the V segment lost 5 bases, leaving 17 bases of the junction unmatched. The CDR3 has 17 amino acids. Note on this clone: Its antigen is not identified.

The PCR contained 60 Vbeta and 13 Jbeta primers. Sequencing was performed with immunoSEQ multiplex PCR; in TCRdb, only in-frame clones are kept and a portion is missing. The data show about 150,000 clones, with 65% to 85% seen just once and 1.2% held by the top ten. Study outcomes and limitations: A later analysis found common viral pathogens apparently linked to several of the most significant clusters.

The clonotype comes from a boy between 2 and 15 years old in good health and CMV-seronegative. Source material: PBMCs. The chain employs TRBV19 and TRBJ2-7; 9 positions agree with TRBD1. CDR3 residues: CASSSAKGTGRVGEQYF. The CDR3 nucleotides read TGTGCCAGTAGTTCAGCCAAGGGGACAGGGAGAGTAGGCGAGCAGTACTTC.